These 12 T cell receptor beta chains share one sample of origin, sequenced in a study of cytotoxic CD8 clonotypes in ibrutinib-treated CLL. The assay was immunoSEQ multiplex PCR, and TCRdb's table has in-frame clones only and misses some. The data hold approximately 280,000 clones, with approximately 76% observed a single time. Material: PBMCs, obtained at disease progression, from a patient treated with ibrutinib. These receptors came from a human donor with chronic lymphocytic leukemia.

The chain links TRBV28 to TRBJ1-5; D remains ambiguous. Germline V gives CDR1 MDHEN, CDR2 SYDVKM. The CDR3 is 13 residues long. Trimming shortened V by 2 bases and J by 6 bases, and 8 bases separated the two germline ends. The CDR3 loop is CASSLQVPQPQHF. CDR3 coding DNA: TGTGCCAGCAGTTTACAGGTACCTCAGCCCCAGCATTTT. The full variable domain, with the rest looked up from reference TRBV28 and TRBJ1-5, is DVKVTQSSRYLVKRTGEKVFLECVQDMDHENMFWYRQDPGLGLRLIYFSYDVKMKEKGDIPEGYSVSREKKERFSLILESASTNQTSMYLCASSLQVPQPQHFGDGTRLSIL.

The J gene is TRBJ2-1, the V gene TRBV7-6; unclear D gene. Germline V gives CDR1 SGHVS, CDR2 FNYEAQ. Trimming left V 9 bases short and J 8 bases short, with 20 bases between. This CDR3 region has 14 residues. The chain's CDR3 is CASVPSPGIDEQFF. The CDR3 region has the DNA TGTGCCAGTGTCCCTAGTCCCGGTATCGATGAGCAGTTCTTC. The full variable domain, its missing parts supplied by reference TRBV7-6 and TRBJ2-1, is GAGVSQSPRYKVTKRGQDVALRCDPISGHVSLYWYRQALGQGPEFLTYFNYEAQQDKSGLPNDRFSAERPEGSISTLTIQRTEQRDSAMYRCASVPSPGIDEQFFGPGTRLTVL.

This chain uses TRBV7-3 with TRBJ1-1; D perhaps matches TRBD1 (5 bases). V lost 5 bases to trimming and J lost 4 bases, with 17 bases between them. From germline, CDR1 is SGHTA and CDR2 FQGTGA. The CDR3 has 15 amino acids. CDR3 sequence reads: CASSPQGGRITEAFF. DNA for the CDR3: TGTGCCAGCAGCCCCCAGGGAGGGCGCATCACTGAAGCTTTCTTT.

The V call is TRBV7-3, the J call TRBJ1-5; 7 bases map to TRBD1. The germline V gene encodes CDR1 SGHTA and CDR2 FQGTGA. The CDR3 contains 18 residues. V was pared by 1 base and J by 7 bases, with 16 bases of the junction left unmatched. The CDR3 loop is CASSLRAGMQGVEQPQHF. The CDR3 coding sequence is TGTGCCAGCAGCTTAAGGGCTGGGATGCAGGGGGTGGAGCAGCCCCAGCATTTT.

The CDR3 nucleotides read TGCGCCAGCAGCCCCAGGGTCAGCACAGATACGCAGTATTTT. It codes for CASSPRVSTDTQYF. This sequence joins TRBV5-1 and TRBJ2-3; possibly TRBD1 for D (5 bases). This CDR3 spans 14 amino acids. Germline V CDR1 and CDR2: SGHRS, YFSETQ. V gave up 4 bases and J gave up 0 bases, with 9 bases separating them.

The V and J genes are TRBV4-1 and TRBJ2-1, with TRBD2 as a possible D gene (6 bases). Germline CDR1 is MGHRA and CDR2 is YSYEKL. CDR3 length: 14 residues. V shed 1 base and J shed 7 bases, with 11 bases lying between them. The CDR3 DNA reads as TGCGCCAGCAGCCAAGGCTCGGGAGCAAATGAGCAGTTCTTC. This codes for CASSQGSGANEQFF.

The chain is built from TRBV5-1 and TRBJ1-2, with no clear D. This CDR3 region has 15 residues. Trimming cost V 2 bases and J 1 base, with 12 bases left between them. CDR1 and CDR2 (germline): SGHRS, YFSETQ. The CDR3 region is CASSLEPENNYGYTF. CDR3 DNA: TGCGCCAGCAGCTTAGAACCAGAAAATAACTATGGCTACACCTTC.

The V call is TRBV28, the J call TRBJ1-2; D ambiguous. Germline CDR1 is MDHEN and CDR2 is SYDVKM. Trimming took off 6 bases at V and 2 bases at J, with 13 bases between the two ends. This CDR3 has 14 residues. CDR3 DNA: TGTGCCAGCAGGCGGGATAGCTTAAACTATGGCTACACCTTC. Translated: CASRRDSLNYGYTF.

The chain employs TRBV6-5 and TRBJ2-2, with D possibly matching TRBD1 (7 bases). Germline CDR1 is MNHEY and CDR2 is SVGAGI. V shed 6 bases and J shed 4 bases, with 12 bases lying between them. The CDR3 is 14 residues long. Here the CDR3 reads CASRRQGGTGELFF. The CDR3 DNA sequence: TGTGCCAGCAGGAGACAGGGAGGCACCGGGGAGCTGTTTTTT.

The genes are TRBV28 and TRBJ2-7, with 12 bases that match TRBD1. Trimming removed 8 bases from V and 3 bases from J; junction bases left unmatched: 11. Per the germline V gene, CDR1 is MDHEN and CDR2 is SYDVKM. The CDR3 spans 16 residues. This CDR3 reads CASLPGQGAFLYEQYF. The DNA of the CDR3 is TGTGCCAGCTTGCCGGGACAGGGGGCCTTTCTCTACGAGCAGTACTTC.

The chain has TRBV18 and TRBJ2-7; TRBD1 matches 7 bases. Germline lookup yields CDR1 KGHSH and CDR2 LQKENI. The CDR3 spans 14 residues. Germline trimming cut 2 bases from V and 3 bases from J; bases unmatched to any gene: 4. The CDR3 sequence is CASSPVTGHYEQYF. CDR3 DNA sequence: TGTGCCAGCTCACCAGTGACAGGGCACTACGAGCAGTACTTC.

The chain links TRBV9 to TRBJ2-5, with a weak D call TRBD2 (6 bases). This CDR3 comprises 15 residues. Germline V gene sequence: CDR1 SGDLS, CDR2 YYNGEE. V was shortened by 4 bases and J by 2 bases, with 15 bases between the two germline ends. CDR3 sequence reads: CASSRRGNAQETQYF. The DNA for the CDR3 is TGTGCCAGCAGCCGGCGGGGCAACGCTCAAGAGACCCAGTACTTC. The full variable domain, completed using reference TRBV9 and TRBJ2-5, is DSGVTQTPKHLITATGQRVTLRCSPRSGDLSVYWYQQSLDQGLQFLIQYYNGEERAKGNILERFSAQQFPDLHSELNLSSLELGDSALYFCASSRRGNAQETQYFGPGTRLLVL.